This T cell receptor beta chain is from a study of vaccination effects on CD4 cells after COVID-19. Study-level results: At late timepoints after vaccination, vaccine- and infection-induced clones shrank markedly.

In the case of this clone: Its antigen is as yet unknown.

The protocol was immunoSEQ multiplex PCR, while the TCRdb copy is restricted to in-frame clones and leaves out a portion. The table lists 25,000 to 30,000 clones, more than 60% of them singletons. ViraFEST expansion of antigen-specific CD4+ T cells with viral peptide pools preceded sequencing. A 10-day culture period preceded the isolation of CD4+ T cells. Every participant took two doses of the BNT162b2 or mRNA-1273 vaccine. V was pared by 8 bases and J by 5 bases, with 10 bases of the junction left unmatched. Germline loops: CDR1 LGHDT, CDR2 YNNKEL (reference sequence). CDR3 length: 14 residues. The origin of this receptor is a human donor who received a COVID-19 vaccine. This chain links TRBV3-1 (or the pseudogene TRBV3-2) with TRBJ1-1, with 8 bases that match TRBD1. The specimen comprised CD4+ T cells from PBMCs cultured with HCoV-NL63 spike peptides, sampled after COVID-19 vaccination. The CDR3 sequence: CASYKQGAGTEAFF. CDR3 DNA sequence: TGTGCCAGCTATAAGCAGGGGGCTGGGACTGAAGCTTTCTTT.